This TCR beta chain was captured by sequencing in a study of blood T cell repertoires in COVID-19. As for the study in general: Material from acute and convalescent COVID-19 was sourced from the United States, Italy and Spain. The analysed material was cDNA or gDNA that came from T cells, B-cell-depleted T cells, or PBMCs.

Per the authors' pipeline: Using reference gene primer amplification, nucleated cell counts were estimated. The repertoire was sequenced with immunoSEQ multiplex PCR; TCRdb's copy has only in-frame clones and lacks some. The DNA gave D and trimming, while V, J and clone size come from that table. The sample has about 300,000 clones, about 89% seen once. CDR1 and CDR2 from the germline V gene are SGDLS and YYNGEE. The ends lost 4 bases at V and 2 bases at J; junction bases unmatched: 9. The length of the CDR3 is 16 residues. This clone showed up just a few times. The sequencing sample was made of peripheral blood. This receptor was identified in a woman aged 40 to 50 who had recovered from COVID-19. This sequence joins TRBV9 and TRBJ1-3, with TRBD1 matching 7 bases. CDR3 nucleotide sequence: TGTGCCAGCAGCACAACCCCTGACAGGGCTGGAAACACCATATATTTT. It yields the protein CASSTTPDRAGNTIYF.